The next 27 T cell receptor beta chains were all read from a single sample in a study of T cells in localized non-small cell lung cancer. Assay used: immunoSEQ multiplex PCR; TCRdb lists only in-frame clones, some missing. The sample has tens of thousands of clones; 85% to 90% are singletons. The sequencing here drew on peripheral blood, taken before any cancer treatment. The origin of the receptors is a male donor at least 60 years old with stage III lung adenocarcinoma.

The rearrangement joins TRBV12-5 to TRBJ1-5; 8 bases align to TRBD1. Per germline, CDR1 LGHNT and CDR2 FRNRAP. This CDR3 contains 17 residues. The junction had 8 bases not matched to a gene; V was cut back by 0 bases and J by 4 bases. In nucleotides, the CDR3 is TGTGCTAGTGGTTTGGTAAGGACAGGGAGGCCTAATCAGCCCCAGCATTTT. Protein sequence: CASGLVRTGRPNQPQHF. Full variable domain (missing parts from reference TRBV12-5 and TRBJ1-5): DARVTQTPRHKVTEMGQEVTMRCQPILGHNTVFWYRQTMMQGLELLAYFRNRAPLDDSGMPKDRFSAEMPDATLATLKIQPSEPRDSAVYFCASGLVRTGRPNQPQHFGDGTRLSIL.

This chain uses TRBV4-1 with TRBJ2-6, with 8 bases lining up with TRBD1. The CDR3 is made up of 19 amino acids. The V gene's germline CDR1 is MGHRA and CDR2 YSYEKL. Trimming took 4 bases from V and 4 from J; bases not matched to a gene: 15. The CDR3 reads CASSPLLGQGSAGANVLTF. In nucleotides, the CDR3 is TGCGCCAGCAGCCCCCTCCTAGGACAGGGAAGCGCGGGGGCCAACGTCCTGACTTTC.

The DNA for the CDR3 is TGTGCCAGCAGCCCAGCGGGGGTGGGGGATACGCAGTATTTT. As protein: CASSPAGVGDTQYF. V usage is TRBV7-3 and J usage is TRBJ2-3; TRBD2 matches 8 bases. Germline values: CDR1 SGHTA, CDR2 FQGTGA. This CDR3 contains 14 residues. V gave up 5 bases and J gave up 6 bases; unmatched junction bases: 7.

The chain uses TRBV19 and TRBJ2-1; either TRBD1 or TRBD2 may fit D (5 bases each). Germline CDR1 LNHDA, CDR2 SQIVND (reference sequence). The CDR3 runs 16 residues. Trimming removed 5 bases from V and 0 bases from J, with 14 bases in between. The CDR3 spells CASSVRGSNSYNEQFF. CDR3 in DNA: TGTGCCAGTAGTGTCCGGGGCTCAAACTCCTACAATGAGCAGTTCTTC.

This chain joins TRBV5-6 and TRBJ2-1; 11 positions match TRBD2. This CDR3 has 17 amino acids. V trimming: 4 bases; J trimming: 9 bases; junction bases outside the gene matches: 15. From germline, CDR1 is SGHDT and CDR2 YYEEEE. CDR3 sequence: CASSLQTSGASSSEQFF. The DNA for the CDR3 is TGTGCCAGCAGCCTTCAGACTAGCGGGGCATCCTCGTCTGAGCAGTTCTTC. The complete variable domain, with remaining parts taken from reference TRBV5-6 and TRBJ2-1, reads DAGVTQSPTHLIKTRGQQVTLRCSPKSGHDTVSWYQQALGQGPQFIFQYYEEEERQRGNFPDRFSGHQFPNYSSELNVNALLLGDSALYLCASSLQTSGASSSEQFFGPGTRLTVL.

V usage is TRBV25-1 and J usage is TRBJ2-3; perhaps TRBD1 as D (6 bases). The CDR3 loop spans 13 amino acids. Trimming pared 8 bases from V and 3 bases from J, leaving 12 bases between. CDR1 is MGHDK and CDR2 is SYGVNS in the germline V gene. The CDR3 loop is CASRPTGTDTQYF. CDR3 sequence (DNA): TGTGCCAGCCGCCCAACAGGGACAGATACGCAGTATTTT.

The rearrangement uses TRBV19 and TRBJ1-2; no firm D call. The CDR3 covers 12 residues. The V gene lost 3 bases and the J gene lost 3 bases, with 5 bases spanning the gap. Germline assignment: CDR1 LNHDA and CDR2 SQIVND (reference sequence). The CDR3 coding sequence is TGTGCCAGTAGTATCTCCCACTATGGCTACACCTTC. Translated, it gives CASSISHYGYTF.

The rearrangement uses TRBV11-1 and TRBJ1-1; TRBD1 might be the D (5 bases). Trimming cost V 5 bases and J 3 bases, with 13 bases left between them. CDR1 is SGHAT and CDR2 is FQDESV in the germline V gene (reference sequence). This CDR3 has 14 amino acids. The CDR3 protein is CASSTLPGDTEAFF. CDR3 DNA sequence: TGTGCCAGCAGCACCCTTCCGGGGGACACTGAAGCTTTCTTT. The entire variable domain, with the rest obtained from reference TRBV11-1 and TRBJ1-1, is as follows: EAEVAQSPRYKITEKSQAVAFWCDPISGHATLYWYRQILGQGPELLVQFQDESVVDDSQLPKDRFSAERLKGVDSTLKIQPAELGDSAMYLCASSTLPGDTEAFFGQGTRLTVV.

CDR3: CASSLSQGNYGYTF. CDR3 sequence (DNA): TGTGCCAGCAGCTTAAGTCAGGGAAACTATGGCTACACCTTC. The chain has TRBV7-3 and TRBJ1-2; TRBD1 might be the D (5 bases). The CDR3 runs 14 residues. Germline CDR1 SGHTA, CDR2 FQGTGA. V shed 1 base and J shed 2 bases, with 8 bases lying between them. The whole variable domain, remainder taken from reference TRBV7-3 and TRBJ1-2, is GAGVSQTPSNKVTEKGKYVELRCDPISGHTALYWYRQSLGQGPEFLIYFQGTGAADDSGLPNDRFFAVRPEGSVSTLKIQRTERGDSAVYLCASSLSQGNYGYTFGSGTRLTVV.

The chain carries TRBV4-1 and TRBJ2-7; 10 nucleotides align to TRBD1. Germline CDR1 is MGHRA and CDR2 is YSYEKL. There are 16 residues in the CDR3. Trimming at V came to 3 bases and at J to 4 bases, leaving 9 bases not matched to a gene. DNA for the CDR3: TGCGCCAGCAGCCAGCCGGGACAGGGGAGGTGGTACGAGCAGTACTTC. It translates to CASSQPGQGRWYEQYF.

This clone appeared a few times. The chain employs TRBV2 and TRBJ2-6; D is ambiguous. The germline V and J ends were trimmed by 7 bases and 3 bases, with 7 bases remaining between them. The CDR3 extends over 13 amino acids. Germline V gene sequence: CDR1 SNHLY, CDR2 FYNNEI. CDR3 residues: CASTGYGANVLTF. CDR3 coding DNA: TGTGCCAGCACCGGGTATGGGGCCAACGTCCTGACTTTC.

The rearrangement uses TRBV5-6 and TRBJ1-3, with 10 positions matching TRBD1. V dropped 1 base and J dropped 2; count of bases not matched to a gene: 6. The germline gives CDR1 SGHDT, CDR2 YYEEEE. The CDR3 totals 17 residues. The CDR3 DNA reads as TGTGCCAGCAGCTTGATTTCCGGGACAGGGGCTGGAAACACCATATATTTT. Protein sequence: CASSLISGTGAGNTIYF.

The chain recombines TRBV10-3 with TRBJ1-2; weak D call: TRBD1 (5 bases). Looked up from germline, CDR1 is ENHRY and CDR2 is SYGVKD. Trimming cost V 0 bases and J 5 bases, with 7 bases left between them. The CDR3 sequence is 13 residues long. In DNA, the CDR3 is TGTGCCATCAGTGAGTCGCAGGGATATGGCTACACCTTC. Encoded protein: CAISESQGYGYTF.

In its sample, this clone was seen a few times. The rearrangement uses TRBV19 and TRBJ2-7; weak D call: TRBD1 (7 bases). The CDR3 totals 13 residues. CDR1 and CDR2 (germline): LNHDA, SQIVND (reference sequence). The germline V and J ends were trimmed by 10 bases and 2 bases, with 15 bases remaining between them. The CDR3 sequence: CATHQGGPYEQYF. CDR3 DNA sequence: TGTGCCACCCACCAGGGGGGCCCCTACGAGCAGTACTTC.

V and J are TRBV6-5 and TRBJ1-2, with D maybe TRBD1 (5 bases). CDR1 is MNHEY and CDR2 is SVGAGI in the germline V gene. CDR3 size: 13 residues. Trimming left V 6 bases short and J 2 bases short, with 10 bases between. This chain's CDR3 is CASSHGGNYGYTF. CDR3 coding DNA: TGTGCCAGCAGCCACGGGGGGAACTATGGCTACACCTTC.

This clone was seen a handful of times. The chain employs TRBV12-5 and TRBJ2-2; 9 nucleotides agree with TRBD1. This CDR3 region has 17 residues. The germline CDR1 and CDR2 sequences are LGHNT and FRNRAP. After removal of 1 base from V and 3 bases from J, the junction contained 6 bases not matched to a gene. The DNA of the CDR3 is TGTGCTAGTGGTTTGGCCCGGACAGGGGAGGACACCGGGGAGCTGTTTTTT. Translating gives CASGLARTGEDTGELFF.

The V gene is TRBV29-1, the J gene TRBJ2-3; TRBD1 agrees at 7 bases. This CDR3 has 13 amino acids. From germline, CDR1 is SQVTM and CDR2 ANQGSEA. Losses at the gene ends were 7 bases for V and 1 base for J; bases not matched to a gene: 5. In nucleotides, the CDR3 is TGCAGCGCACCCACAGGGGGCACAGATACGCAGTATTTT. This translates into CSAPTGGTDTQYF.

The V call is TRBV5-1, the J call TRBJ2-1; the D is unclear. The CDR3 has 16 amino acids. CDR1 and CDR2 (germline): SGHRS, YFSETQ. The V end lost 1 base, the J end lost 0 bases, and 11 bases lay between the germline ends. The chain's CDR3 is CASSLSQASSYNEQFF. The CDR3 DNA reads TGCGCCAGCAGCTTGTCTCAGGCGAGCTCCTACAATGAGCAGTTCTTC.

The chain uses TRBV10-3 and TRBJ2-2; TRBD2 aligns across 9 bases. Germline V CDR1 and CDR2: ENHRY, SYGVKD. The J segment lost 0 bases and the V segment lost 6 bases, leaving 8 bases of the junction unmatched. The CDR3 is made up of 17 amino acids. This chain's CDR3 is CAISRTSVGSNTGELFF. CDR3 nucleotides: TGTGCCATCAGCAGGACTAGCGTGGGTTCGAACACCGGGGAGCTGTTTTTT.

This clone came up a few times. The J gene is TRBJ2-5, the V gene TRBV2; 7 positions agree with TRBD1. The trim removed 6 bases at V and 4 bases at J, leaving 11 bases unmatched. CDR1 SNHLY and CDR2 FYNNEI come from the germline V gene. The CDR3 covers 15 residues. The CDR3 here is CASSDRAGRGETQYF. The DNA of the CDR3 is TGTGCCAGCAGCGACAGGGCCGGCCGGGGAGAGACCCAGTACTTC.

The V gene is TRBV4-1, the J gene TRBJ2-3, with 9 bases lining up with TRBD2. With 0 bases clipped from V and 2 bases from J, the junction kept 6 bases outside the gene matches. Germline V gives CDR1 MGHRA, CDR2 YSYEKL. The CDR3 extends over 17 amino acids. In DNA, the CDR3 is TGCGCCAGCAGCCAAGATCGCCTAGCGGGGAACACAGATACGCAGTATTTT. It translates to CASSQDRLAGNTDTQYF.

This clone was recorded once. The genes are TRBV11-1 and TRBJ1-1; no clear D. CDR1 and CDR2 (germline): SGHAT, FQDESV (reference sequence). This CDR3 spans 13 amino acids. V gave up 5 bases and J gave up 1 base, with 8 bases separating them. CDR3 nucleotide sequence: TGTGCCAGCAGCCTACAAGCGAACACTGAAGCTTTCTTT. This sequence encodes CASSLQANTEAFF.

DNA of the CDR3: TGTGCCAGCAGCTTAGATCGTATACCAAGGGGGACCCAGTACTTC. Amino acid sequence: CASSLDRIPRGTQYF. V gene TRBV11-2 combines with J gene TRBJ2-5; possible D gene TRBD1, 5 bases. CDR1 and CDR2 from the germline V gene are SGHAT and FQNNGV. V was trimmed by 0 bases and J by 7 bases, leaving 15 bases between them. The CDR3 runs to 15 residues.

V and J are TRBV4-2 and TRBJ1-3; no firm D call. The length of the CDR3 is 16 residues. V lost 0 bases, J lost 2 bases, and 11 bases lay in between. Germline V gives CDR1 LGHNA, CDR2 YNFKEQ. The CDR3 DNA follows: TGTGCCAGCAGCCAAGAGAGCGGGGATACTGGAAACACCATATATTTT. This encodes CASSQESGDTGNTIYF.

The chain couples TRBV7-2 to TRBJ1-1; D remains unclear. Between the trimmed V and J ends, which lost 5 bases and 5 bases, there was a span of 18 bases. The CDR3 consists of 15 residues. Germline V gene data show CDR1 as SGHTA and CDR2 as FQGNSA. CDR3 loop: CASSPDLSVWTEAFF. The CDR3 DNA reads as TGTGCCAGCAGCCCGGACCTATCTGTATGGACTGAAGCTTTCTTT.

The gene calls are TRBV6-5 and TRBJ1-1; D gene ambiguous. Deletions cut 5 bases from V and 5 bases from J, with 12 bases between. The CDR3 is made up of 13 amino acids. CDR1 and CDR2 from the germline V gene are MNHEY and SVGAGI. The CDR3 region has the DNA TGTGCCAGCAGTAGCTCTTTTAGTACTGAAGCTTTCTTT. Translated: CASSSSFSTEAFF.

The chain combines TRBV7-9 with TRBJ2-5; no definite D call. Germline V gene data show CDR1 as SEHNR and CDR2 as FQNEAQ (reference sequence). This CDR3 contains 14 residues. The V end was cut by 1 base, the J end by 3 bases, with 9 bases between. The CDR3 sequence is CASSLVPEKETQYF. CDR3 nucleotides: TGTGCCAGCAGCTTAGTGCCAGAGAAAGAGACCCAGTACTTC.